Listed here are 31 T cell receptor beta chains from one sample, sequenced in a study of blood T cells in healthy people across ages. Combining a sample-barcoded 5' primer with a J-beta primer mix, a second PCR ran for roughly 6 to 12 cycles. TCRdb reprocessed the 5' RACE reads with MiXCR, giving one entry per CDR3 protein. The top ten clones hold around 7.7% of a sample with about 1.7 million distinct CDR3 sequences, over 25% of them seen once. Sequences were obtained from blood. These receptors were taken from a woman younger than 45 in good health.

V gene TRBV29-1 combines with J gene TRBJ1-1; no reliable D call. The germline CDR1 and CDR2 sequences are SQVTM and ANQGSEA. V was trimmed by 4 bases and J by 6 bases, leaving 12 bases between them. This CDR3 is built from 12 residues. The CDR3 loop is CSVGKGKPEAFF. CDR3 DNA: TGCAGCGTTGGGAAGGGTAAGCCTGAAGCTTTCTTT. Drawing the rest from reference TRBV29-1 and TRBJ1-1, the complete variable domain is SAVISQKPSRDICQRGTSLTIQCQVDSQVTMMFWYRQQPGQSLTLIATANQGSEATYESGFVIDKFPISRPNLTFSTLTVSNMSPEDSSIYLCSVGKGKPEAFFGQGTRLTVV.

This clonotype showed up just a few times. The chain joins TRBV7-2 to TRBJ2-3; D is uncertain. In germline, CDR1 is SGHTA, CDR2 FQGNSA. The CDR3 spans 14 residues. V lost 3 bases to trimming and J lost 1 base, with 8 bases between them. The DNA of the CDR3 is TGTGCCAGCAGCTTCGACTGGGGCACAGATACGCAGTATTTT. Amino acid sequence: CASSFDWGTDTQYF.

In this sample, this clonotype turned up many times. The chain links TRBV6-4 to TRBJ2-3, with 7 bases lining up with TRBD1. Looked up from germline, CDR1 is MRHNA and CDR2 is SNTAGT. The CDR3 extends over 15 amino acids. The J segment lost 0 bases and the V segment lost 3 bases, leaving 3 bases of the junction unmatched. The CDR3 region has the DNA TGTGCCAGCAGTGAGGGGACAGCTAGCACAGATACGCAGTATTTT. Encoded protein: CASSEGTASTDTQYF.

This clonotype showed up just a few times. The CDR3 region is CASSAGAYRTGELFF. As DNA, the CDR3 is TGTGCCAGCAGCGCGGGGGCCTATAGAACCGGGGAGCTGTTTTTT. V usage is TRBV3-1 and J usage is TRBJ2-2, with D possibly matching TRBD2 (7 bases). The V end lost 5 bases, the J end lost 5 bases, and 15 bases lay between the germline ends. Germline V gene data show CDR1 as LGHDT and CDR2 as YNNKEL (reference sequence). There are 15 residues in the CDR3. The variable domain in full, completed from reference TRBV3-1 and TRBJ2-2, reads DTAVSQTPKYLVTQMGNDKSIKCEQNLGHDTMYWYKQDSKKFLKIMFSYNNKELIINETVPNRFSPKSPDKAHLNLHINSLELGDSAVYFCASSAGAYRTGELFFGEGSRLTVL.

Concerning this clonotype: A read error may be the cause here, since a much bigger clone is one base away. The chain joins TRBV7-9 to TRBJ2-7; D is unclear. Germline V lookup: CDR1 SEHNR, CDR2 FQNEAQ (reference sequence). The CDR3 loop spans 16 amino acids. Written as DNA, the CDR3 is TGTACCAGCAGCAGAACCGGCAGGAAAAACTCCTACGAGCAGTACTTC. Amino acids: CTSSRTGRKNSYEQYF.

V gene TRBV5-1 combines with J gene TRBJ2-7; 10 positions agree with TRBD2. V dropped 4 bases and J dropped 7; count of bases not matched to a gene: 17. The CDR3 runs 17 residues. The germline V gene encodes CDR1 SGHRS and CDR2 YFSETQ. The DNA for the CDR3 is TGCGCCAGCAGCCCACCGGGGGGAGCGGGAGGGCCGGAGGAGCAGTACTTC. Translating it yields CASSPPGGAGGPEEQYF. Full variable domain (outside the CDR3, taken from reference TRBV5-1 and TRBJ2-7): KAGVTQTPRYLIKTRGQQVTLSCSPISGHRSVSWYQQTPGQGLQFLFEYFSETQRNKGNFPGRFSGRQFSNSRSEMNVSTLELGDSALYLCASSPPGGAGGPEEQYFGPGTRLTVT.

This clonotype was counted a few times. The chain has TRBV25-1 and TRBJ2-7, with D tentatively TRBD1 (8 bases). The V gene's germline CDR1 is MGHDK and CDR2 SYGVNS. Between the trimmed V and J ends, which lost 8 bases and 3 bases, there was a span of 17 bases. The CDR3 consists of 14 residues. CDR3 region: CASGRQGRVYEQYF. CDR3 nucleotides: TGTGCCAGCGGACGACAGGGGAGGGTCTACGAGCAGTACTTC.

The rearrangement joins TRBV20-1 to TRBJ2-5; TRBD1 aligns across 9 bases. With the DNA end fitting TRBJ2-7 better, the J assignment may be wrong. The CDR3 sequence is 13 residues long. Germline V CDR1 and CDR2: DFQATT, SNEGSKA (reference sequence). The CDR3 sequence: CSARDRGGVEQYF. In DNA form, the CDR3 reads TGCAGTGCTAGGGACAGGGGAGGGGTCGAGCAGTACTTC.

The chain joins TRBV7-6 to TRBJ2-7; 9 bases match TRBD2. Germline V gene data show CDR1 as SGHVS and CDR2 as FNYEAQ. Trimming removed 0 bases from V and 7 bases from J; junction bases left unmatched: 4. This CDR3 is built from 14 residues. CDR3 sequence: CASSLASSGREQYF. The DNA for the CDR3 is TGTGCCAGCAGCTTAGCGAGTAGCGGGAGAGAGCAGTACTTC.

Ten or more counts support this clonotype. The chain's CDR3 is CASSLRQGLYNEQFF. The CDR3 coding sequence is TGTGCCAGCAGCTTAAGACAGGGCCTGTACAATGAGCAGTTCTTC. The chain employs TRBV7-3 and TRBJ2-1; TRBD1 matches 7 bases. V dropped 1 base and J dropped 4; count of bases not matched to a gene: 4. CDR3 length equals 15 residues. CDR1 and CDR2 (germline): SGHTA, FQGTGA.

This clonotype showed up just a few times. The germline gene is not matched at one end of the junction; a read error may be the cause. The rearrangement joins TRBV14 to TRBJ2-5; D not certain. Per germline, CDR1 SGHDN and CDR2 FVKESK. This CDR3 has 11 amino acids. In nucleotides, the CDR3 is TGTGCCAGCAGCCTTGGAGAGGCCCAGTACTTC. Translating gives CASSLGEAQYF.

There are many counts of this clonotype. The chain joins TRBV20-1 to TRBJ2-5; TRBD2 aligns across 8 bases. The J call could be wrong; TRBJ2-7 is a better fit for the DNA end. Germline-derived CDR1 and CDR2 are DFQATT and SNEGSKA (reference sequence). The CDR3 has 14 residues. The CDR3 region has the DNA TGCAGTGCTAGGCGGAGCGGGAGAGCTGACGAGCAGTACTTC. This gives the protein CSARRSGRADEQYF.

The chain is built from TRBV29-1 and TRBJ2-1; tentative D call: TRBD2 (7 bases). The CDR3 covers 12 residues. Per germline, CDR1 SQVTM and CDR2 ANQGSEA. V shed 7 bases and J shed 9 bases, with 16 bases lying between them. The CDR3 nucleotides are TGCAGCGCCGGGGGGCTAGCAAGTGAGCAGTTCTTC. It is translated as CSAGGLASEQFF.

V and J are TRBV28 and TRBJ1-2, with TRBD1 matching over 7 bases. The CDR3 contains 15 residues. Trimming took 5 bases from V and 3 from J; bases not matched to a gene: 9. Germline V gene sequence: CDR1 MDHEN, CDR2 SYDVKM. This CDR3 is CASSAGTAYYYGYTF. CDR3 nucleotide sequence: TGTGCCAGCAGTGCCGGGACAGCTTACTACTATGGCTACACCTTC.

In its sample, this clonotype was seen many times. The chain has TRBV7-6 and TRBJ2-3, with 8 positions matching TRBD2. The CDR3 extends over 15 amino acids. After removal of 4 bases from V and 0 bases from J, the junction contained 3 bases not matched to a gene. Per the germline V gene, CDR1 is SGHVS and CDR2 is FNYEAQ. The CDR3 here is CASSSAGASTDTQYF. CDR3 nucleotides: TGTGCCAGCAGCTCAGCGGGGGCTAGCACAGATACGCAGTATTTT.

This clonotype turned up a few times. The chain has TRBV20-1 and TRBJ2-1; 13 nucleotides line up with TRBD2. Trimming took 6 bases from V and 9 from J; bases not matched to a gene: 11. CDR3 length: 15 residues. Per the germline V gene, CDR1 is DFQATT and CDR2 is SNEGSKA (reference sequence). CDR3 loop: CSARTSGSMVSEQFF. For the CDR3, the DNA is TGCAGTGCCCGGACTAGCGGGAGTATGGTTTCTGAGCAGTTCTTC.

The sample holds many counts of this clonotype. DNA of the CDR3: TGCGCCAGCAGCCCGGATTCGACGGGTGAGCAGTACTTC. Residues: CASSPDSTGEQYF. V and J are TRBV5-1 and TRBJ2-7; no reliable D call. The germline V and J ends were trimmed by 4 bases and 7 bases, with 15 bases remaining between them. CDR1 and CDR2 from the germline V gene are SGHRS and YFSETQ. CDR3 length equals 13 residues.

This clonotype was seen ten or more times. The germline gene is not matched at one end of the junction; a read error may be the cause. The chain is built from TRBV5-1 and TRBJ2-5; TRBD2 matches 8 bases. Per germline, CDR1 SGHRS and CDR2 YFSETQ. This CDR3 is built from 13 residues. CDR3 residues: CASSLLAEETQYF. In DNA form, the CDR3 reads TGTGCCAGCAGCTTACTAGCGGAAGAGACCCAGTACTTC.

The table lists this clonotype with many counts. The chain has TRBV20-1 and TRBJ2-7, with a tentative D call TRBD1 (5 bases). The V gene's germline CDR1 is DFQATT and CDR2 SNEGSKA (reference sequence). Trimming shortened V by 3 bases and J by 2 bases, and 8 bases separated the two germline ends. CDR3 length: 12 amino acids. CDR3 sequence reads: CSASKGTYEQYF. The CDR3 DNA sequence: TGCAGTGCTAGTAAGGGGACCTACGAGCAGTACTTC.

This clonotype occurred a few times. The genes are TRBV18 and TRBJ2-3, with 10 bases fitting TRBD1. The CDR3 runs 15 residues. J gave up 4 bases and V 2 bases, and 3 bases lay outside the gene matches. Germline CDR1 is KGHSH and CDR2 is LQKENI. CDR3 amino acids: CASSPIGQGADTQYF. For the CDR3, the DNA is TGTGCCAGCTCACCAATTGGACAGGGGGCAGATACGCAGTATTTT.

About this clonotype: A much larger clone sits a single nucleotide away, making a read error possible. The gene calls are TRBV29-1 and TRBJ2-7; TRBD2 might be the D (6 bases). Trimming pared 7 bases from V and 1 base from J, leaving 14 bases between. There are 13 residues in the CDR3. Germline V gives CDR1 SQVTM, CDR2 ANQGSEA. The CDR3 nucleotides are TGCAGCGCTGCAAGCGGGCAGTCCTACGAGCAGTACTTC. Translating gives CSAASGQSYEQYF.

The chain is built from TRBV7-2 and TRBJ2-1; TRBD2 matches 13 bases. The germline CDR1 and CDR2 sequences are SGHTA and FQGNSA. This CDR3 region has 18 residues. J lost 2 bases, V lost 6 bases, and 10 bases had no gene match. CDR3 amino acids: CASRAGTSGTYTYNEQFF. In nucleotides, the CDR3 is TGTGCCAGCAGAGCCGGGACTAGCGGGACGTACACCTACAATGAGCAGTTCTTC.

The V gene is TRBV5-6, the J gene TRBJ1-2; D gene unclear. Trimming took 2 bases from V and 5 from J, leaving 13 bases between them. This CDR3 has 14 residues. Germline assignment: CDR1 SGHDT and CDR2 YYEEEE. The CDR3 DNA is TGTGCCAGCAGCTTAACGGCCGGGAGGTATGGCTACACCTTC. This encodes CASSLTAGRYGYTF.

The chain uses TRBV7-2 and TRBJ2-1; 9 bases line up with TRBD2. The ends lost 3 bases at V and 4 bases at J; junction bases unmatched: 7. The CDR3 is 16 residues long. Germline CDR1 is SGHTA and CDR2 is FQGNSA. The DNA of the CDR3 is TGTGCCAGCAGCTTGCTTCAGCGGGGGGTTTACAATGAGCAGTTCTTC. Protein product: CASSLLQRGVYNEQFF. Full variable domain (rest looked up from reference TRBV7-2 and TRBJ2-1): GAGVSQSPSNKVTEKGKDVELRCDPISGHTALYWYRQSLGQGLEFLIYFQGNSAPDKSGLPSDRFSAERTGGSVSTLTIQRTQQEDSAVYLCASSLLQRGVYNEQFFGPGTRLTVL.

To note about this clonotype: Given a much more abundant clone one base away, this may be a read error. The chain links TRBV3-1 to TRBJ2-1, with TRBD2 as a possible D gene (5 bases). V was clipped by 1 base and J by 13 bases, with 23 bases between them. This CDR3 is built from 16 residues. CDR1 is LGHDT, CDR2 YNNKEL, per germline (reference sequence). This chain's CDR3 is CASSQGALTRGETQFF. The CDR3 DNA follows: TGTGCCAGCAGCCAAGGGGCTCTTACCCGGGGAGAGACCCAGTTCTTC.

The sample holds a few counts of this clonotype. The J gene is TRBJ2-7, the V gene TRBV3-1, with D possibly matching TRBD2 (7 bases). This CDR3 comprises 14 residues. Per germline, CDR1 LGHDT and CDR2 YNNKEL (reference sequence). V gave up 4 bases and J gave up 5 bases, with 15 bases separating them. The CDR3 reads CASSPLAGAHEQYF. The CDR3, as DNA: TGTGCCAGCAGCCCCCTGGCGGGGGCCCACGAGCAGTACTTC.

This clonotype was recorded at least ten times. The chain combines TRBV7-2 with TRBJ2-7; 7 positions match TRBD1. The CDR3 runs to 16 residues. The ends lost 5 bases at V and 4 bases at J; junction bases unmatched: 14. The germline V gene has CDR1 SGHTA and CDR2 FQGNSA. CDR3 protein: CASSPPRQGVFYEQYF. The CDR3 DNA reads TGTGCCAGCAGCCCACCAAGGCAGGGGGTTTTTTACGAGCAGTACTTC.

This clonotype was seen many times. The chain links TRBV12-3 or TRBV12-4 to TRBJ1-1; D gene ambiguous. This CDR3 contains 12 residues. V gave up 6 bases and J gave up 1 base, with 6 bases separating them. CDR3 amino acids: CASRPGNTEAFF. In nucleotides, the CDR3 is TGTGCCAGCAGACCGGGGAACACTGAAGCTTTCTTT.

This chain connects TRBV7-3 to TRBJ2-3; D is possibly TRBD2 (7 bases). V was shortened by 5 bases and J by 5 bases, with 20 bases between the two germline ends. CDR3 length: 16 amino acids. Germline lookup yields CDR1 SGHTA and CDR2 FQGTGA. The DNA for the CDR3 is TGTGCCAGCAGCCCGCCTGGGGGGGCCTATCAAGATACGCAGTATTTT. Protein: CASSPPGGAYQDTQYF.

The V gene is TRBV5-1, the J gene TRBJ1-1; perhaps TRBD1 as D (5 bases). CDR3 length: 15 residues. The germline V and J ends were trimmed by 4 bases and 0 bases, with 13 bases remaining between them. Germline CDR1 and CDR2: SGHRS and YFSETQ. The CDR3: CASSGGRTMNTEAFF. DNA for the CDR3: TGCGCCAGCAGCGGGGGACGGACGATGAACACTGAAGCTTTCTTT.

CDR3 nucleotides: TGTGCCAGCTCACCTCCAGCGGGGGGCCCGAGGGGTACGCAGTATTTT. This encodes CASSPPAGGPRGTQYF. The chain joins TRBV18 to TRBJ2-3; 9 bases fit TRBD2. The CDR3 is made up of 16 amino acids. Germline CDR1 is KGHSH and CDR2 is LQKENI. With V trimmed by 3 bases and J by 8 bases, 12 bases remained unmatched. Combining the CDR3 with reference TRBV18 and TRBJ2-3 gives the whole variable domain NAGVMQNPRHLVRRRGQEARLRCSPMKGHSHVYWYRQLPEEGLKFMVYLQKENIIDESGMPKERFSAEFPKEGPSILRIQQVVRGDSAAYFCASSPPAGGPRGTQYFGPGTRLTVL.